This TCR beta chain was sequenced in a study of beta chain features in type 1 diabetes. The sample holds one count of this clone. The antigen remains undetermined. Its ends do not fully match the called genes, so a read error is possible. Other DNA sequences in this specimen translate into the identical CDR3. Points from the study as a whole: There was a moderate but significant shortening of TCRB CDR3s in all four CD4+ subsets of Type 1 diabetes patients.

CDR1 and CDR2 (germline): MNHEY, SMNVEV (reference sequence). There are 14 residues in the CDR3. All of the isolated RNA was reverse transcribed, so expressed TCRB transcripts were sequenced. The table came from immunoSEQ multiplex PCR; TCRdb's copy has only in-frame clones and leaves some out. This sample has 25,000 to 30,000 clones; roughly 56% occur once, and the top ten carry 1.5%. This receptor was obtained from a woman between 18 and 29 years old with type 1 diabetes. The rearrangement uses TRBV27 and TRBJ2-4; TRBD2 agrees at 8 bases. The specimen was Tregs from blood. The CDR3 DNA follows: TGTGCCAGCAGTCCCCGGGGGGGAAAAGGCATTCAGTACTTT. Its protein product is CASSPRGGKGIQYF.